One and the same sample provided the 13 T cell receptor beta chains below, sequenced in a study of blood T cell repertoires in COVID-19. Assay used: immunoSEQ multiplex PCR; TCRdb lists only in-frame clones, some missing. This sample has a few hundred thousand clones, with roughly 80% found just once. The sample taken for sequencing was PBMCs or T cells enriched from blood (not recorded which). All receptors come from a man in his thirties or forties with acute COVID-19.

This chain connects TRBV5-4 to TRBJ2-1; tentative D call: TRBD2 (5 bases). The ends were cut back, 4 bases at V and 5 bases at J, with 19 bases in the middle. The CDR3 is 16 residues long. Germline CDR1 reads SGHNT; CDR2 reads YYREEE (reference sequence). The CDR3 region is CASSHVGLEPHNEQFF. The CDR3 DNA reads TGTGCCAGCAGCCATGTTGGACTCGAGCCCCACAATGAGCAGTTCTTC.

The rearrangement links TRBV19 to TRBJ1-1; tentatively, D is TRBD1 (6 bases). This CDR3 comprises 12 residues. Deletions cut 8 bases from V and 10 bases from J, with 17 bases between. Per the germline V gene, CDR1 is LNHDA and CDR2 is SQIVND (reference sequence). CDR3 amino acids: CASLQGGLAAFF. The DNA for the CDR3 is TGTGCCAGTTTACAGGGTGGTCTGGCAGCTTTCTTT.

The rearrangement links TRBV7-9 to TRBJ1-5; TRBD1 matches 8 bases. The CDR3 length is 14 residues. Trimming cost V 4 bases and J 2 bases; bases outside gene matches: 1. Germline V gene lookup returns CDR1 SEHNR and CDR2 FQNEAQ (reference sequence). CDR3 sequence (DNA): TGTGCCAGCAGCTCGACAGGGGGCAATCAGCCCCAGCATTTT. Encoded protein: CASSSTGGNQPQHF. Using reference TRBV7-9 and TRBJ1-5 for the parts outside the CDR3, the full variable domain is DTGVSQNPRHKITKRGQNVTFRCDPISEHNRLYWYRQTLGQGPEFLTYFQNEAQLEKSRLLSDRFSAERPKGSFSTLEIQRTEQGDSAMYLCASSSTGGNQPQHFGDGTRLSIL.

This clone was recorded a few times. The chain employs TRBV12-3 or TRBV12-4 and TRBJ1-2; 7 nucleotides match TRBD1. J was trimmed by 5 bases and V by 5 bases; bases with no gene match: 5. CDR3 length: 13 amino acids. As DNA, the CDR3 is TGTGCCAGCAGTACCCAACAGGGGTATGGCTACACCTTC. It yields the protein CASSTQQGYGYTF.

This clone has just a few counts. The chain links TRBV5-1 to TRBJ2-2, with 10 positions matching TRBD1. The J segment lost 6 bases and the V segment lost 2 bases, leaving 7 bases of the junction unmatched. Per germline, CDR1 SGHRS and CDR2 YFSETQ. CDR3 length equals 16 residues. The CDR3 nucleotides are TGCGCCAGCAGCTTAGGGGGACAGGGGAGCCCCGGGGAGCTGTTTTTT. Encoded protein: CASSLGGQGSPGELFF.

The chain is built from TRBV5-4 and TRBJ2-2; 9 bases match TRBD2. With V trimmed by 6 bases and J by 1 base, 4 bases remained unmatched. Germline CDR1 reads SGHNT; CDR2 reads YYREEE (reference sequence). The CDR3 runs to 15 residues. CDR3 region: CASTRAGGNTGELFF. CDR3 in DNA: TGTGCCAGCACCCGAGCGGGGGGGAACACCGGGGAGCTGTTTTTT.

This sequence joins TRBV6-2 or TRBV6-3 and TRBJ2-7; perhaps TRBD1 as D (5 bases). The CDR3 is 14 amino acids. Deletions cut 2 bases from V and 3 bases from J, with 11 bases between. Germline V gene sequence: CDR1 MNHEY, CDR2 SVGEGT. The CDR3 sequence is CASSYRGHRYEQYV. The CDR3 DNA sequence: TGTGCCAGCAGTTACCGCGGACACCGCTACGAGCAGTACGTC.

This clone appeared once. A junction boundary mismatches the germline segment, possibly from a read error. CDR3 in amino acids: CATSDPGTAPSNF. CDR3 in DNA: TGTGCCACCAGTGATCCTGGGACAGCCCCCTCAAATTTT. The V gene is TRBV24-1, the J gene TRBJ2-3; TRBD1 matches at 7 bases. The CDR3 contains 13 residues. Germline CDR1 reads KGHDR; CDR2 reads SFDVKD.

The chain recombines TRBV6-6 with TRBJ1-2, with 7 bases that match TRBD1. Trimming cost V 6 bases and J 7 bases; bases outside gene matches: 14. CDR1 is MNHNY, CDR2 SVGAGI, per germline (reference sequence). The CDR3 is 15 amino acids. In DNA, the CDR3 is TGTGCCAGCAGAACCCACGACAGGGTCTCTATTGGCTACACCTTC. Translated: CASRTHDRVSIGYTF.

This chain connects TRBV11-2 to TRBJ2-5, with D possibly matching TRBD2 (5 bases). The CDR3 is 14 residues long. Trimming shortened V by 2 bases and J by 0 bases, and 7 bases separated the two germline ends. CDR1 and CDR2 from the germline V gene are SGHAT and FQNNGV. CDR3 residues: CASSLTGNQETQYF. Here the CDR3 DNA reads TGTGCCAGCAGCTTAACCGGGAACCAAGAGACCCAGTACTTC.

Only a few counts were recorded for this clone. The chain links TRBV6-5 to TRBJ2-2; D possibly corresponds to TRBD2 (5 bases). Trimming removed 6 bases from V and 5 bases from J, with 13 bases in between. In germline, CDR1 is MNHEY, CDR2 SVGAGI. CDR3 length: 14 amino acids. In DNA form, the CDR3 reads TGTGCCAGCAGCTCGGCTAGACTAACCGGGGAGCTGTTTTTT. It specifies CASSSARLTGELFF.

V gene TRBV3-1 (or the pseudogene TRBV3-2) combines with J gene TRBJ1-2; 7 bases match TRBD1. V was pared by 1 base and J by 8 bases, with 19 bases of the junction left unmatched. The germline CDR1 and CDR2 sequences are LGHDT and YNNKEL (reference sequence). The CDR3 consists of 18 residues. CDR3 protein: CASSQVRGGKVASGGYTF. In DNA, the CDR3 is TGTGCCAGCAGCCAAGTTCGAGGGGGCAAGGTGGCTTCGGGAGGCTACACCTTC.

The genes are TRBV9 and TRBJ1-2; D perhaps matches TRBD1 (6 bases). Trimming pared 0 bases from V and 3 bases from J, leaving 9 bases between. In germline, CDR1 is SGDLS, CDR2 YYNGEE. The CDR3 spans 14 residues. CDR3 amino acids: CASSVASGDYGYTF. The CDR3 DNA reads TGTGCCAGCAGCGTAGCTTCAGGGGACTATGGCTACACCTTC. Full variable domain (rest looked up from reference TRBV9 and TRBJ1-2): DSGVTQTPKHLITATGQRVTLRCSPRSGDLSVYWYQQSLDQGLQFLIQYYNGEERAKGNILERFSAQQFPDLHSELNLSSLELGDSALYFCASSVASGDYGYTFGSGTRLTVV.